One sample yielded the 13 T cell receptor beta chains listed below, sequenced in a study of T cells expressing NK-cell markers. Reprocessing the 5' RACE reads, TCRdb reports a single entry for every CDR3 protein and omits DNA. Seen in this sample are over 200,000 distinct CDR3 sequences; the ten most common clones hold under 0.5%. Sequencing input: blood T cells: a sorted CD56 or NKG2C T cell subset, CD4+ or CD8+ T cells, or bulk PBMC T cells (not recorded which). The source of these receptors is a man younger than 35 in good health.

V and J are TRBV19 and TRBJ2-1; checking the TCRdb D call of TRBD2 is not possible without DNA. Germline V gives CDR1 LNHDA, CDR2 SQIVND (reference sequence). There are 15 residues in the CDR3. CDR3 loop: CASSPWVAAYNEQFF.

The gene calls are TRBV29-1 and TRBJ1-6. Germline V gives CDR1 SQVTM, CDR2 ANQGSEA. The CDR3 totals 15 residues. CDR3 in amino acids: CSVQEGSRGNSPLHF.

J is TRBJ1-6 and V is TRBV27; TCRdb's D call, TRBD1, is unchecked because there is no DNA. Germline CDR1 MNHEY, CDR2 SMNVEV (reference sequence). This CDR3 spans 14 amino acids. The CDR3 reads CASTLRRGSSPLHF.

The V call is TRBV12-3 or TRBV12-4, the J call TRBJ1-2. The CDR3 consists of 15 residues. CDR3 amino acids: CASSLKGRPFYGYTF.

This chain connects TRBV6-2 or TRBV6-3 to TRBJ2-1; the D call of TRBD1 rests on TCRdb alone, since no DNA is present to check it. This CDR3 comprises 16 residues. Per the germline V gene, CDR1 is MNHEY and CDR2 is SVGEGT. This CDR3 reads CASSYRQGAFRNEQFF.

CDR3 residues: CSARSVAFPTQYF. V usage is TRBV20-1 and J usage is TRBJ2-3; without DNA, the TCRdb call of TRBD1 cannot be checked. The length of the CDR3 is 13 residues. Germline V CDR1 and CDR2: DFQATT, SNEGSKA (reference sequence).

CDR3 amino acids: CASSATGTTETQYF. The genes are TRBV5-1 and TRBJ2-5. Germline V CDR1 and CDR2: SGHRS, YFSETQ. CDR3 length: 14 residues.

This CDR3 is CATCDLRLAGNNEQFF. The rearrangement links TRBV24-1 to TRBJ2-1; TCRdb reports TRBD2, a call that lacks DNA to check it against. The V gene's germline CDR1 is KGHDR and CDR2 SFDVKD. This CDR3 comprises 16 residues.

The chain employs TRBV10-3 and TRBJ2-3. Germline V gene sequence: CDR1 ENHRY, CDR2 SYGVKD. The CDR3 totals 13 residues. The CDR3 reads CAIRLGGADTQYF.

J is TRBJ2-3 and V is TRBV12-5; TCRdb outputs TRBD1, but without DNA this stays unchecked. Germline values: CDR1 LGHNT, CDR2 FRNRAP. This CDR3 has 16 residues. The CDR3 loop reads CASGLMTGVSTDTQYF.

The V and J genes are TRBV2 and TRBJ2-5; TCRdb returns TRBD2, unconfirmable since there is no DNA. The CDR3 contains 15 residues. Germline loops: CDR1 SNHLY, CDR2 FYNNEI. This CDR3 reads CASSETERGQETQYF. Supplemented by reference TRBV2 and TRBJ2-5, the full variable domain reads EPEVTQTPSHQVTQMGQEVILRCVPISNHLYFYWYRQILGQKVEFLVSFYNNEISEKSEIFDDQFSVERPDGSNFTLKIRSTKLEDSAMYFCASSETERGQETQYFGPGTRLLVL.

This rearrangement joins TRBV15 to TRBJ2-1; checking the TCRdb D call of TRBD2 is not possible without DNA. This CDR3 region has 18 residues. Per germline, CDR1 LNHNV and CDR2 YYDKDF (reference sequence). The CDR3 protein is CATSRDRTSGTLYNEQFF. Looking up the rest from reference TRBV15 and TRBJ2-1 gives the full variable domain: DAMVIQNPRYQVTQFGKPVTLSCSQTLNHNVMYWYQQKSSQAPKLLFHYYDKDFNNEADTPDNFQSRRPNTSFCFLDIRSPGLGDTAMYLCATSRDRTSGTLYNEQFFGPGTRLTVL.

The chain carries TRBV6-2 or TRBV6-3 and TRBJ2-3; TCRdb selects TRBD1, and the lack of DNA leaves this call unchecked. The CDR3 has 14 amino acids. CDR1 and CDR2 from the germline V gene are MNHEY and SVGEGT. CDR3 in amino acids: CASSQPGRTDTQYF.